Included here is one T cell receptor beta chain sequence, with context. This entry comes from a study of blood T cell repertoires in COVID-19. Study details: From T cells, B-cell-depleted T cells, or PBMCs came the material, which was cDNA or gDNA.

The authors' processing: Reference gene primer amplification gave nucleated cell count estimates. Clones were read by immunoSEQ multiplex PCR, and TCRdb kept only the in-frame ones, dropping some. V and J calls and clone size come straight from that table; D and trimming were deduced from the DNA. The table shows around 110,000 clones, with about nine tenths occurring only once. The CDR3 runs 18 residues. V dropped 0 bases and J dropped 0 bases, with 14 bases sitting between them. CDR1 and CDR2 from the germline V gene are LGHNA and YSLEER. Input material: peripheral blood. The TCR originated in a human donor with active COVID-19. The donor label of this sample is uncertain. The chain recombines TRBV4-3 with TRBJ2-2; D unclear. The CDR3 here is CASSQDLHSSANTGELFF. CDR3 coding DNA: TGCGCCAGCAGCCAAGATCTACACAGCTCTGCGAACACCGGGGAGCTGTTTTTT.